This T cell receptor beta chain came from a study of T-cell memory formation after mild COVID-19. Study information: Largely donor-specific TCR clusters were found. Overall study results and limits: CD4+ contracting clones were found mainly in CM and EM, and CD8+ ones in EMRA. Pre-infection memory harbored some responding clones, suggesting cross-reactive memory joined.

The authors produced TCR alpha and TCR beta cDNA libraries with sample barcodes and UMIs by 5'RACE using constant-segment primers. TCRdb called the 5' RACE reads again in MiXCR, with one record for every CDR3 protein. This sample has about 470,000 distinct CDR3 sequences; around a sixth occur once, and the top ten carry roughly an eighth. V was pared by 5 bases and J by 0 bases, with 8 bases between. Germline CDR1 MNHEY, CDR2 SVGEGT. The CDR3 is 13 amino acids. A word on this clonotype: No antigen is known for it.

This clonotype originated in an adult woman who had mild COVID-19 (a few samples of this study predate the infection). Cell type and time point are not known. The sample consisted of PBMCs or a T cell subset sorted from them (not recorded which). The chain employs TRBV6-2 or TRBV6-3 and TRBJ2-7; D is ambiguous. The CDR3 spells CASSKVYSYEQYF. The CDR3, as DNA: TGTGCCAGCAGTAAGGTGTACTCCTACGAGCAGTACTTC.